This entry lists 31 T cell receptor beta chains sequenced from one sample in a study of blood T cell repertoires in COVID-19. Some clones are missing from TCRdb's copy, which holds only in-frame ones; the method was immunoSEQ multiplex PCR. The sample has about 280,000 clones; approximately 88% are singletons. Sequencing was carried out using peripheral blood. Receptors originate from a man younger than 30 with active or convalescent COVID-19.

This chain joins TRBV27 and TRBJ2-1, with TRBD2 matching 7 bases. After removal of 4 bases from V and 11 bases from J, the junction contained 17 bases not matched to a gene. The CDR3 length is 16 residues. Germline CDR1 and CDR2: MNHEY and SMNVEV (reference sequence). DNA of the CDR3: TGTGCCAGCAGTTCCCGGGGGAGGGGACTGAATGCCCAGCAGTTCTTC. This codes for CASSSRGRGLNAQQFF.

The genes are TRBV9 and TRBJ2-1; 9 bases agree with TRBD1. V was clipped by 1 base and J by 5 bases; unmatched bases: 4. This CDR3 region has 15 residues. CDR1 is SGDLS, CDR2 YYNGEE, per germline. As DNA, the CDR3 is TGTGCCAGCAGCGTAACAGGGGGCAGTCACAATGAGCAGTTCTTC. It specifies CASSVTGGSHNEQFF.

The chain is built from TRBV19 and TRBJ1-1; D is perhaps TRBD1 (5 bases). Trimming took 5 bases from V and 0 from J, leaving 13 bases between them. The CDR3 runs 15 residues. Per germline, CDR1 LNHDA and CDR2 SQIVND (reference sequence). The CDR3, as DNA: TGTGCCAGTAGTTCGACAGTCTCTATGAACACTGAAGCTTTCTTT. It codes for CASSSTVSMNTEAFF.

CDR3 coding DNA: TGTGCTAGTGGTTTGGCGGCAGGACAAGAGACCCAGTACTTC. Protein product: CASGLAAGQETQYF. The chain combines TRBV12-5 with TRBJ2-5; D gene uncertain. V was pared by 1 base and J by 2 bases, with 8 bases between. This CDR3 comprises 14 residues. Germline CDR1 and CDR2: LGHNT and FRNRAP.

The chain is built from TRBV14 and TRBJ2-4; TRBD1 aligns across 8 bases. The CDR3 is 15 residues long. Germline V gene sequence: CDR1 SGHDN, CDR2 FVKESK. Trimming at V came to 0 bases and at J to 4 bases, leaving 2 bases not matched to a gene. The DNA of the CDR3 is TGTGCCAGCAGCCAAGACCACAGGGGGAAAAACATTCAGTACTTC. This gives the protein CASSQDHRGKNIQYF. The full variable domain, its missing parts supplied by reference TRBV14 and TRBJ2-4, is EAGVTQFPSHSVIEKGQTVTLRCDPISGHDNLYWYRRVMGKEIKFLLHFVKESKQDESGMPNNRFLAERTGGTYSTLKVQPAELEDSGVYFCASSQDHRGKNIQYFGAGTRLSVL.

This chain joins TRBV27 and TRBJ2-4, with D uncertain. The V end lost 3 bases, the J end lost 3 bases, and 12 bases lay between the germline ends. This CDR3 comprises 15 residues. The germline gives CDR1 MNHEY, CDR2 SMNVEV (reference sequence). The CDR3, as DNA: TGTGCCAGCAGTTTTTGGTCCTCGGGCAAAAACATTCAGTACTTC. It yields the protein CASSFWSSGKNIQYF.

This chain uses TRBV20-1 with TRBJ2-3; D is unresolved. Germline assignment: CDR1 DFQATT and CDR2 SNEGSKA (reference sequence). The CDR3 totals 14 residues. Between the trimmed V and J ends, which lost 3 bases and 0 bases, there was a span of 10 bases. The CDR3 DNA follows: TGCAGTGCTAGTCCGGTCCGCAGCACAGATACGCAGTATTTT. Its translation: CSASPVRSTDTQYF.

As concerns this clone: This CDR3 is also generated by other DNA sequences in the sample. V is TRBV6-2 or TRBV6-3 and J is TRBJ1-5; tentatively, D is TRBD1 (6 bases). V gave up 3 bases and J gave up 4 bases, with 10 bases separating them. CDR1 is MNHEY, CDR2 SVGEGT, per germline. This CDR3 spans 14 amino acids. Here the CDR3 DNA reads TGTGCCAGCAGTTATGGGCAGGGGAATCAGCCCCAGCATTTT. This encodes CASSYGQGNQPQHF.

The chain links TRBV3-1 (or the pseudogene TRBV3-2) to TRBJ1-3; maybe TRBD1 (6 bases). From germline, CDR1 is LGHDT and CDR2 YNNKEL (reference sequence). The V gene lost 4 bases and the J gene lost 0 bases, with 16 bases spanning the gap. The CDR3 spans 17 residues. The CDR3 spells CASSPSGTWSSGNTIYF. The DNA for the CDR3 is TGTGCCAGCAGCCCAAGCGGGACATGGAGCTCTGGAAACACCATATATTTT.

The chain joins TRBV7-9 to TRBJ2-7; 8 bases are a match to TRBD1. This CDR3 has 15 residues. Germline V gene lookup returns CDR1 SEHNR and CDR2 FQNEAQ (reference sequence). V lost 5 bases and J lost 4; bases outside the gene matches: 10. As DNA, the CDR3 is TGTGCCAGCAGCAAGACAGGGGAACCTCAGTACGAGCAGTACTTC. It encodes CASSKTGEPQYEQYF.

The chain employs TRBV3-1 (or the pseudogene TRBV3-2) and TRBJ1-3; TRBD1 matches at 7 bases. This CDR3 comprises 14 residues. Germline V gene sequence: CDR1 LGHDT, CDR2 YNNKEL (reference sequence). The ends lost 3 bases at V and 5 bases at J; junction bases unmatched: 4. The CDR3 bases are TGTGCCAGCAGCCAGCAGACAGGGAGAAACACCATATATTTT. Protein product: CASSQQTGRNTIYF.

V gene TRBV13 combines with J gene TRBJ1-2; 7 nucleotides line up with TRBD1. V was clipped by 0 bases and J by 5 bases; unmatched bases: 3. Germline V gives CDR1 PRHDT, CDR2 FYEKMQ (reference sequence). The CDR3 is 14 amino acids. CDR3 amino acids: CASSLGQGCYGYTF. Here the CDR3 DNA reads TGTGCCAGCAGCTTAGGACAGGGGTGTTATGGCTACACCTTC.

The J gene is TRBJ2-7, the V gene TRBV19, with TRBD2 matching over 7 bases. The CDR3 is made up of 15 amino acids. The J segment lost 3 bases and the V segment lost 4 bases, leaving 9 bases of the junction unmatched. Germline CDR1 LNHDA, CDR2 SQIVND (reference sequence). The CDR3 bases are TGTGCCAGTAGTACGATAGCGGGTGATATCTACGAGCAGTACTTC. Residues: CASSTIAGDIYEQYF.

The CDR3 here is CTSSSPGTGGFFGEKLFF. CDR3 nucleotides: TGCACCAGCAGCTCACCCGGGACAGGGGGTTTTTTCGGCGAAAAACTGTTTTTT. This chain uses TRBV1 with TRBJ1-4; the D segment call TRBD1 is taken from the table without a DNA check. TRBV1 is shown as a pseudogene. The CDR3 contains 18 residues.

This clone was picked up a small number of times. The CDR3 is CASSLVYEQYF. CDR3 nucleotide sequence: TGTGCCAGCAGCTTAGTATACGAGCAGTACTTC. V gene TRBV7-9 combines with J gene TRBJ2-7; no firm D call. The V end was cut by 1 base, the J end by 4 bases, with 2 bases between. This CDR3 region has 11 residues. Germline CDR1 and CDR2: SEHNR and FQNEAQ (reference sequence).

The J gene is TRBJ1-3, the V gene TRBV5-6; possibly TRBD1 for D (5 bases). V was cut by 4 bases and J by 4 bases, with 12 bases left in between. The CDR3 has 14 residues. The germline V gene encodes CDR1 SGHDT and CDR2 YYEEEE. CDR3 sequence (DNA): TGTGCCAGCAGCCGGGGGGTGCCCGGAAACACCATATATTTT. As protein: CASSRGVPGNTIYF.

V usage is TRBV27 and J usage is TRBJ2-7, with 9 bases lining up with TRBD1. This CDR3 is 14 amino acids long. V shed 5 bases and J 7 bases; nucleotides not matched to a gene: 9. Germline CDR1 reads MNHEY; CDR2 reads SMNVEV (reference sequence). CDR3 DNA: TGTGCCAGCAGTGTAACAGGGGGCTTTGGGGAGCAGTACTTC. It yields the protein CASSVTGGFGEQYF.

The rearrangement joins TRBV25-1 to TRBJ2-5; D ambiguous. The ends were cut back, 7 bases at V and 4 bases at J, with 10 bases in the middle. The CDR3 consists of 12 residues. Germline V CDR1 and CDR2: MGHDK, SYGVNS. The CDR3 DNA is TGTGCCAGCACGGGTCAAAGAGAGACCCAGTACTTC. Translated, it gives CASTGQRETQYF.

J is TRBJ1-2 and V is TRBV29-1; 8 bases agree with TRBD1. Germline V gene data show CDR1 as SQVTM and CDR2 as ANQGSEA. V lost 5 bases, J lost 4 bases, and 3 bases stayed unmatched. This CDR3 is built from 12 residues. CDR3 amino acids: CSVRGTGYGYTF. DNA of the CDR3: TGCAGCGTTCGGGGGACAGGCTATGGCTACACCTTC. The full variable domain, rest sourced from reference TRBV29-1 and TRBJ1-2, is SAVISQKPSRDICQRGTSLTIQCQVDSQVTMMFWYRQQPGQSLTLIATANQGSEATYESGFVIDKFPISRPNLTFSTLTVSNMSPEDSSIYLCSVRGTGYGYTFGSGTRLTVV.

The V call is TRBV6-1, the J call TRBJ2-2; D remains unclear. Germline V gives CDR1 MNHNS, CDR2 SASEGT. The CDR3 runs to 14 residues. Trimming took 2 bases from V and 0 from J, leaving 4 bases between them. CDR3 sequence: CASSELANTGELFF. CDR3 in DNA: TGTGCCAGCAGTGAACTAGCGAACACCGGGGAGCTGTTTTTT.

The rearrangement links TRBV18 to TRBJ2-7; D possibly corresponds to TRBD2 (6 bases). This CDR3 region has 16 residues. V shed 5 bases and J shed 2 bases, with 19 bases lying between them. The germline gives CDR1 KGHSH, CDR2 LQKENI. CDR3 region: CASSSERWRVPYEQYF. As DNA, the CDR3 is TGTGCCAGCTCATCTGAACGCTGGAGGGTCCCCTACGAGCAGTACTTC.

The V and J genes are TRBV29-1 and TRBJ1-4; the D gene is possibly TRBD1 (5 bases). Germline V gives CDR1 SQVTM, CDR2 ANQGSEA. The length of the CDR3 is 13 residues. V was cut by 7 bases and J by 4 bases, with 13 bases left in between. DNA of the CDR3: TGCAGCGCCAAGGGGCAGGGTAATGAAAAACTGTTTTTT. Translating it yields CSAKGQGNEKLFF.

The rearrangement uses TRBV7-2 and TRBJ2-7; D perhaps matches TRBD2 (5 bases). The V end lost 1 base, the J end lost 3 bases, and 10 bases lay between the germline ends. The CDR3 is 14 amino acids. Germline-derived CDR1 and CDR2 are SGHTA and FQGNSA. CDR3 amino acids: CASSLEGGYYEQYF. CDR3 DNA sequence: TGTGCCAGCAGCTTAGAAGGAGGTTACTACGAGCAGTACTTC.

This chain connects TRBV7-9 to TRBJ1-3; D may be TRBD1 (6 bases). CDR1 is SEHNR and CDR2 is FQNEAQ in the germline V gene (reference sequence). This CDR3 is 16 amino acids long. Trimming pared 3 bases from V and 2 bases from J, leaving 14 bases between. CDR3 nucleotides: TGTGCCAGCAGCTTCCCAGGGGAAGAACCTGGAAACACCATATATTTT. This translates into CASSFPGEEPGNTIYF.

The genes are TRBV9 and TRBJ1-2, with 7 positions matching TRBD1. The ends lost 4 bases at V and 6 bases at J; junction bases unmatched: 12. The CDR3 runs 15 residues. The germline gives CDR1 SGDLS, CDR2 YYNGEE. In DNA form, the CDR3 reads TGTGCCAGCAGCTCCCTACAGGGGTATGGGGATGGCTACACCTTC. It translates to CASSSLQGYGDGYTF.

This clone was seen a handful of times. The J gene is TRBJ1-1, the V gene TRBV4-1; weak D call: TRBD1 (6 bases). This CDR3 has 14 residues. The V end was cut by 4 bases, the J end by 0 bases, with 9 bases between. The V gene's germline CDR1 is MGHRA and CDR2 YSYEKL. The CDR3 reads CASSPDRLNTEAFF. CDR3 DNA: TGCGCCAGCAGCCCCGACAGGTTGAACACTGAAGCTTTCTTT.

In its sample, this clone was seen once. The chain couples TRBV4-3 to TRBJ2-4, with unresolved D. CDR3 length: 13 amino acids. CDR1 LGHNA and CDR2 YSLEER come from the germline V gene. V lost 3 bases and J lost 6, with 9 bases in between. This chain's CDR3 is CASSQISGNIQYF. The CDR3 DNA follows: TGCGCCAGCAGCCAGATCTCGGGAAACATTCAGTACTTC.

This clone appeared once. The chain uses TRBV4-1 and TRBJ2-5; TRBD2 is a possible D gene (6 bases). Trimming removed 1 base at V and 4 bases at J, with 10 bases between. This CDR3 region has 14 residues. Germline V gene data show CDR1 as MGHRA and CDR2 as YSYEKL. CDR3 nucleotide sequence: TGCGCCAGCAGCCAAGCCCGGGGGACAGAGACCCAGTACTTC. Translating gives CASSQARGTETQYF.

The rearrangement links TRBV5-1 to TRBJ2-2, with 9 positions matching TRBD1. CDR1 is SGHRS and CDR2 is YFSETQ in the germline V gene. Trimming removed 4 bases from V and 3 bases from J; junction bases left unmatched: 4. The CDR3 totals 15 residues. The DNA for the CDR3 is TGCGCCAGCAGCGCGGACAGGGGCCACACCGGGGAGCTGTTTTTT. Its translation is CASSADRGHTGELFF.

The chain uses TRBV6-4 and TRBJ1-1; 10 nucleotides agree with TRBD1. In germline, CDR1 is MRHNA, CDR2 SNTAGT. The CDR3 length is 13 residues. The J segment lost 7 bases and the V segment lost 3 bases, leaving 2 bases of the junction unmatched. The CDR3 protein is CASSETGGGEAFF. Written as DNA, the CDR3 is TGTGCCAGCAGTGAGACAGGGGGCGGTGAAGCTTTCTTT.

This clone was detected only once. This chain uses TRBV29-1 with TRBJ1-2; perhaps TRBD1 as D (5 bases). The CDR3 length is 13 residues. With 6 bases removed from V and 4 bases from J, the gap between germline ends came to 15 bases. Germline V lookup: CDR1 SQVTM, CDR2 ANQGSEA. CDR3: CSVAQGIGYGYTF. The CDR3 nucleotides are TGCAGCGTCGCCCAGGGAATCGGCTATGGCTACACCTTC.